A selection of T cell receptor beta chains follows, all from one sample in a study of blood T cell repertoires in COVID-19. TCRdb's copy holds only in-frame clones and misses some; the assay was immunoSEQ multiplex PCR. The data show about 110,000 clones, approximately 80% seen once. Sequencing was carried out using peripheral blood. These receptor sequences come from a woman aged 55-69 years with acute or convalescent COVID-19. CDR3s include the opening cysteine and the closing phenylalanine or tryptophan. D genes are given only for firm matches. Size is omitted from some rows. Given values are once, few, many or a class for expanded clones.

d_call	clone_size	v_call	j_call	cdr3_nt	cdr3_aa
TRBD1	NA	TRBV28	TRBJ1-4	TGTGCCAGCAGTTTGCTTCCGGGACAGGGATTAGAAAAACTGTTTTTT	CASSLLPGQGLEKLFF
TRBD1	NA	TRBV7-8	TRBJ2-7	TGTGCCAGCAGCTTAGTATTAAATCCGGACAGGGGGTCCTACGAGCAGTACTTC	CASSLVLNPDRGSYEQYF
TRBD2	NA	TRBV28	TRBJ2-1	TGTGCCAGCAGTTTATGGGGGCTAGCGGGCGGGGATGAGCAGTTCTTC	CASSLWGLAGGDEQFF
TRBD1	NA	TRBV6-5	TRBJ1-2	TGTGCCAGCAGTCCCGGGACAGGGGTAAACTATGGCTACACCTTC	CASSPGTGVNYGYTF
NA	NA	TRBV5-1	TRBJ2-3	TGCGCCAGCAAGGAAAAAGCGGATAATACAGATACGCAGTATTTT	CASKEKADNTDTQYF
TRBD2	NA	TRBV3-1/TRBV3-2	TRBJ2-1	TGTGCCAGCAGCGTAGGCCTAGCGGGTTACAATGAGCAGTTCTTC	CASSVGLAGYNEQFF
NA	NA	TRBV28	TRBJ2-7	TGTGCCAGCACCCGACTAGTCCAGGTCGCCTACGAGCAGTACTTC	CASTRLVQVAYEQYF
TRBD2	NA	TRBV10-3	TRBJ2-1	TGTGCCATCAGCCCCGGGACTAGCGGGGGGCGCACCAATGAGCAGTTCTTC	CAISPGTSGGRTNEQFF
TRBD1	NA	TRBV5-1	TRBJ1-1	TGCGCCAGCAGCGCCCATACAGGGGGCGCGACTGAAGCTTTCTTT	CASSAHTGGATEAFF
TRBD1	NA	TRBV6-1	TRBJ1-6	TGTGCCAGCAGTGAGGACAGGCTTAGTTCACCCCTCCACTTT	CASSEDRLSSPLHF
TRBD1	NA	TRBV6-6	TRBJ1-2	TGTGCCAGCAACCCGGGACAGGGGTCCATCGGCTATGGCTACACCTTC	CASNPGQGSIGYGYTF
TRBD2	NA	TRBV6-2/TRBV6-3	TRBJ2-1	TGTGCCAGCAGCTCCGTGCCGGGGGGGAGCTCCTACAATGAGCAGTTCTTC	CASSSVPGGSSYNEQFF
TRBD1	few	TRBV27	TRBJ1-1	TGTGCCAGCACGACTGGGACAGGGGAAATGAACACTGAAGCTTTCTTT	CASTTGTGEMNTEAFF
NA	NA	TRBV2	TRBJ1-1	TGTGCCAGCGTTCAGGGCCGGACTGAAGCTTTCTTT	CASVQGRTEAFF
NA	once	TRBV6-5	TRBJ1-1	TGTGCCAGCAGTCCTCGACGGGAGGACACTGAAGCTTTCTTT	CASSPRREDTEAFF
NA	NA	TRBV18	TRBJ1-1	TGTGCCAGCTCGACAAACCTGAACACTGAAGCTTTCTTT	CASSTNLNTEAFF
NA	NA	TRBV29-1	TRBJ1-2	TGCAGCGTTGAAGTTGGGAGTGGCTACACCTTC	CSVEVGSGYTF
TRBD1	few	TRBV6-6	TRBJ1-5	TGTGCCAGCAGTTACGCCAGGGGGAATAATCAGCCCCAGCATTTT	CASSYARGNNQPQHF
TRBD1	NA	TRBV9	TRBJ2-2	TGTGCCAGCAGCCCCGGGACAGGGTCCGGGGAGCTGTTTTTT	CASSPGTGSGELFF
TRBD1	NA	TRBV7-9	TRBJ1-4	TGTGCCAGCAGCTTAGCGAGGGGACAGGGTGATGAAAAACTGTTTTTT	CASSLARGQGDEKLFF
TRBD1	once	TRBV19	TRBJ1-6	TGTGCCAGTAGTCGGACAGGGGTAAAGGATTCACCCCTCCACTTT	CASSRTGVKDSPLHF
TRBD2	NA	TRBV27	TRBJ2-1	TGTGCCAGCAGATTAGCGGGGGACACGGGGAACAATGAGCAGTTCTTC	CASRLAGDTGNNEQFF
TRBD1	NA	TRBV28	TRBJ1-2	TGTGCCAGCAGTTTATCAGGGGGAGTCTCTGGCTACACCTTC	CASSLSGGVSGYTF
TRBD2	NA	TRBV19	TRBJ2-2	TGTGCCAGTAGTATACGGTCTAGCGGGGGGGCCAACACCGGGGAGCTGTTTTTT	CASSIRSSGGANTGELFF
TRBD1	NA	TRBV5-4	TRBJ1-1	TGTGCCAGCAGCGCCTACAGGGGTAGTGAAGCTTTCTTT	CASSAYRGSEAFF
NA	NA	TRBV6-5	TRBJ1-1	TGTGCCAGCACCAATCGGGCGCGGGAGAACACTGAAGCTTTCTTT	CASTNRARENTEAFF
TRBD2	NA	TRBV15	TRBJ2-1	TGTGCCACCAGCAGAGATAGGGCTAGCGGGAGCCATGAGCAGTTCTTC	CATSRDRASGSHEQFF
NA	NA	TRBV11-3	TRBJ2-7	TGTGCCAGCAGCCTAGGCCCAGGGTCCTACGAGCAGTACTTC	CASSLGPGSYEQYF
NA	few	TRBV5-1	TRBJ2-5	TGCGCCAGCAGCCTTGGACAGGGGATACTAGCGGCCCAAGAGACCCAGTACTTC	CASSLGQGILAAQETQYF
NA	NA	TRBV6-6	TRBJ1-4	TGTGCCAGCAGTTACTCGGACATTGCAACTAATGAAAAACTGTTTTTT	CASSYSDIATNEKLFF
NA	NA	TRBV19	TRBJ1-4	TGTGCCAGTAGTACAGGGTCGTGGAATGAAAAACTGTTTTTT	CASSTGSWNEKLFF
NA	NA	TRBV2	TRBJ1-2	TGTGCCAGCAGAGCCAACAGGGAAGCTAACTATGGCTACACCTTC	CASRANREANYGYTF
TRBD1	NA	TRBV29-1	TRBJ1-1	TGCAGCGTTCCGGACAGGGCCAGGGACACTGAAGCTTTCTTT	CSVPDRARDTEAFF
TRBD1	NA	TRBV7-2	TRBJ1-2	TGTGCCAGCAGCCCAGCCGGGACAGCCTATGGCTACACCTTC	CASSPAGTAYGYTF
TRBD2	NA	TRBV29-1	TRBJ2-1	TGCAGCGTCCGGGGGGACTGGAGGAACTACAATGAGCAGTTCTTC	CSVRGDWRNYNEQFF
TRBD1	NA	TRBV19	TRBJ2-1	TGTGCCAGTAGTCGACAGGGACCCTCCTACAATGAGCAGTTCTTC	CASSRQGPSYNEQFF
TRBD1	NA	TRBV27	TRBJ1-5	TGTGCAAGCATGTCCCTTCAGGGGGCCGACAATCAGCCCCAGCATTTT	CASMSLQGADNQPQHF
NA	NA	TRBV18	TRBJ2-2	TGTGCCAGCTCACGGTCAGAGAACACCGGGGAGCTGTTTTTT	CASSRSENTGELFF
TRBD1	NA	TRBV7-8	TRBJ2-1	TGTGCCAGCAGCCACACCGGGACAGGGGTCTACAATGAGCAGTTCTTC	CASSHTGTGVYNEQFF
NA	NA	TRBV6-5	TRBJ1-1	TGTGCCAGCAGTCCGAACAGGGTAGTAACGACTGAAGCTTTCTTT	CASSPNRVVTTEAFF
NA	few	TRBV20-1	TRBJ2-3	TGCAGTGCTAGTTTGGGCGGGTACCTCACAGATACGCAGTATTTT	CSASLGGYLTDTQYF
NA	NA	TRBV2	TRBJ1-5	TGTGCCAGCAGACATGAACAGGGAAAAGATCAGCCCCAGCATTTT	CASRHEQGKDQPQHF
NA	few	TRBV2	TRBJ2-3	TGTGCCAGCAGAGGGGGTGTGTATAGCACAGATACGCAGTATTTT	CASRGGVYSTDTQYF
TRBD1	NA	TRBV27	TRBJ2-1	TGTGCCAGCAGTTCCACAGGGGGCCCCTACAATGAGCAGTTCTTC	CASSSTGGPYNEQFF
NA	NA	TRBV19	TRBJ1-5	TGTGCCAGTAGTTGGCAGGGTGGCAATCAGCCCCAGCATTTT	CASSWQGGNQPQHF
NA	few	TRBV18	TRBJ1-2	TGTGCCAGCTCGCCTGTCTACAGGGATAACTATGGCTACACCTTC	CASSPVYRDNYGYTF
NA	NA	TRBV30	TRBJ1-4	TGTGCCTGGAGCAATCCAGACTACGACGAAAAACTGTTTTTT	CAWSNPDYDEKLFF
NA	once	TRBV18	TRBJ1-2	TGTGCCAGCTCCGAGCCCTCGGGACTAGGCTATGGCTACACCTTC	CASSEPSGLGYGYTF
TRBD1	NA	TRBV10-3	TRBJ1-2	TGTGCCATCAGTGAGTCATCCGAGGACAGGTTCCATGGCTACACCTTC	CAISESSEDRFHGYTF
NA	NA	TRBV19	TRBJ1-4	TGTGCCAGTAGTACCTCCCTGTCCTCGGGAAATGAAAAACTGTTTTTT	CASSTSLSSGNEKLFF
TRBD1	NA	TRBV4-1	TRBJ1-1	TGCGCCAGCAGCCAAGGGCAGGGGGCGATGACTGAAGCTTTCTTT	CASSQGQGAMTEAFF
TRBD1	few	TRBV25-1	TRBJ1-1	TGTGCCAGCAGTGATATAGAGGGGGCAATGTACACTGAAGCTTTCTTT	CASSDIEGAMYTEAFF
NA	NA	TRBV19	TRBJ1-2	TGTGCCAGTAGCACCACCAGAAACTATGGCTACACCTTC	CASSTTRNYGYTF
TRBD1	NA	TRBV5-1	TRBJ1-2	TGCGCCAGCAGCGACGGACAGGGGAGGAACTATGGCTACACCTTC	CASSDGQGRNYGYTF
TRBD2	once	TRBV5-1	TRBJ2-3	TGCGCCAGCAGCTTTGGAGCGGGGGGGACAGATACGCAGTATTTT	CASSFGAGGTDTQYF